This T cell receptor (beta chain) was identified in a study of beta chain features in type 1 diabetes. Study-wide points: When Type 1 diabetes patients were examined, their TCRB CDR3s proved moderately but significantly shorter in all four CD4+ subsets. Patients' naive, central memory and regulatory TCRB repertoires appeared more alike than those of healthy donors. VDJ junctions from patients with type 1 diabetes contained fewer insertions and more deletions.

The table lists this clone with a few counts. The target antigen is unknown. Germline CDR1 SGHRS, CDR2 YFSETQ. The CDR3 loop spans 16 amino acids. With V trimmed by 3 bases and J by 0 bases, 3 bases remained unmatched. A single heparinised draw of about 100 mL on average was taken per donor. The entirety of the isolated RNA underwent reverse transcription, so expressed TCRB transcripts were sequenced. The protocol was immunoSEQ multiplex PCR, while the TCRdb copy is restricted to in-frame clones and leaves out a portion. The table records around 260,000 clones, about 20% of them present only once. This clonotype was obtained from a woman between 40 and 50 years old with type 1 diabetes. The source material was naive CD4+ T cells from blood. The chain carries TRBV5-1 and TRBJ2-1; the match to TRBD2 covers 10 bases. The DNA for the CDR3 is TGCGCCAGCAGCTCTCTAGCGGGGGCCTCCTACAATGAGCAGTTCTTC. Its protein product is CASSSLAGASYNEQFF.